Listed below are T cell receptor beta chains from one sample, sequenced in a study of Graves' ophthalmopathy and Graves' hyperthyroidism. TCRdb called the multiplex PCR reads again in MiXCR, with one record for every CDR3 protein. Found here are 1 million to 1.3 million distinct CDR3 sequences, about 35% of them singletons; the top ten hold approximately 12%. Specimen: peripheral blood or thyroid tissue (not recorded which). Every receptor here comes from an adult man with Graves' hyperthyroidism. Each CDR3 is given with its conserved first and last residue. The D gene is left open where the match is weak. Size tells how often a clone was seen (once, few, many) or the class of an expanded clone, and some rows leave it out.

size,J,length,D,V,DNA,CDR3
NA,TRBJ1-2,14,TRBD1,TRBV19,TGTGCCAGTCGATCCCGGGACAGGTACTCTGGCTACACCTTC,CASRSRDRYSGYTF
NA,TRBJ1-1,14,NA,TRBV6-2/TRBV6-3,TGTGCCAGCAGTGGCCCTACAAGGGAGGTATTTGCTTTCTTT,CASSGPTREVFAFF
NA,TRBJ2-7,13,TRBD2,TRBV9,TGTGTCAGCAGCGTAGCGGGGCCCTACGAGCAGTACTTC,CVSSVAGPYEQYF
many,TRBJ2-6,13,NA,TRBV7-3,TGTGCCAGCTCCCATGGGGGGGCCAACGTCCTGACTTTC,CASSHGGANVLTF
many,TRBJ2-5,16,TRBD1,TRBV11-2,TGTGCCAGCAGCCGCCCCGGGACAGGGGGGAGTCAGACCCAGTACTTC,CASSRPGTGGSQTQYF
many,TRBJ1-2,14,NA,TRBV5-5,TGTGCCAGCAGCTTACCCCGGGACGGCTATGGCTACACCTTC,CASSLPRDGYGYTF
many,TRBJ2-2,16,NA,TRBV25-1,TGTGCCAGCAGTGAATGGAGACAGACAAACACCGGGGAGCTGTTTTTT,CASSEWRQTNTGELFF
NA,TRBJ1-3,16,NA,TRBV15,TGTGCCACCAGCAGACCTAGGACGGGGGGTGGAAACACCATATATTTT,CATSRPRTGGGNTIYF
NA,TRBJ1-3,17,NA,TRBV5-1,TGCGCCAGCAGCTTGGATCCAGGTTTTAGCTCTGGAAACACCATATATTTT,CASSLDPGFSSGNTIYF
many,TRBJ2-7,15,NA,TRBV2,TGTGCCAGCAGTGAAGGGCCCGGGGTTAGTTACGAGCAGTACTTC,CASSEGPGVSYEQYF
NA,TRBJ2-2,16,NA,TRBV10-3,NA,CAVDRDRGRSPGSCFF
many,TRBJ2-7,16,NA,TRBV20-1,TGCAGTGCTAGAGATCGTTTAGGACGGCAGAGGGGGGAGCAGTACTTC,CSARDRLGRQRGEQYF
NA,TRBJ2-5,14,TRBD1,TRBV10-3,TGTGCCATCAGCCAGGACAGGGAGCGTGGGACCCAGTACTTC,CAISQDRERGTQYF
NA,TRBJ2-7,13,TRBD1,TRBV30,TGTGCCTGGAGTGGGTCAGGGGGCTACGAGCAGTACTTC,CAWSGSGGYEQYF
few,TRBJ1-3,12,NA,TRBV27,TGTGCCAGCTTTGGCGGAGGAAACACCATATATTTT,CASFGGGNTIYF
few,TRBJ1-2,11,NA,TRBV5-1,TGCGCCAGCAGGTTTCTGGGTGGCTACACCTTC,CASRFLGGYTF
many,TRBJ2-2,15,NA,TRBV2,TGTGCCAGCAGTGAAACCAGGGTGAGGCCCGGGGAGCTGTTTTTT,CASSETRVRPGELFF
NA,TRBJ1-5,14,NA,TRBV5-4,TGTGCCAGCACCCCCCCCTGGAGGACAGATACGCAGCATTTT,CASTPPWRTDTQHF
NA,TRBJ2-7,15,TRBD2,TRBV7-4,TGTGCCAGCAGTTATCTAGCGGAGTTCTCCTACGAGCAGTACTTC,CASSYLAEFSYEQYF
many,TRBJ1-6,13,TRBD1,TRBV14,TGTGCCAGCAGCCAAGTGAGCGGGACAGATCTCCACTTT,CASSQVSGTDLHF
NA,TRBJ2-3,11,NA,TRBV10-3,TGTGCCATCAGTGAGTTGGATACGCAGTATTTT,CAISELDTQYF
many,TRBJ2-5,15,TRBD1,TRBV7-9,TGTGCCAGCAGCTCCCACCGGACAGGGCCAGAGACCCAGTACTTC,CASSSHRTGPETQYF
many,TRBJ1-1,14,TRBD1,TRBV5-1,TGCGCCAGCAAACCCGGGACAGAGAACACTGAAGCTTTCTTT,CASKPGTENTEAFF
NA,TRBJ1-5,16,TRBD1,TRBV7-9,TGTGCCAGCAGCTTAGTCACCGGGACAGGGGGTCAGCCCCAGCATTTT,CASSLVTGTGGQPQHF
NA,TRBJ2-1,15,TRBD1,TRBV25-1,TGTGCCAGCAGTGTCCCGGGACAGGCGATTAAACAGCAGTTCTTC,CASSVPGQAIKQQFF
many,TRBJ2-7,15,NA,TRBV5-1,TGCGCCAGCAGCTTATCCTTAGTCGGGCGGAACGAGCAGTACTTC,CASSLSLVGRNEQYF
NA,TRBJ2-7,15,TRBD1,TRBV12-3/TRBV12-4,TGTGCCAGCAGTTCCGCCGGGACAGGGAGATACGAGCAGTACTTC,CASSSAGTGRYEQYF
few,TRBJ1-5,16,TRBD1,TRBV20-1,TGCAGTGCCCCCGGCGGGGACAGGGGGCTTGGTCAGCCCCAGCATTTT,CSAPGGDRGLGQPQHF
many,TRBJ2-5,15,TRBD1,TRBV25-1,TGTGCCAGCAGTGCTCGGGACAGATTTAGGGAGACCCAGTACTTC,CASSARDRFRETQYF
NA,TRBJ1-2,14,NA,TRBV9,TGTGCCAGCAGCGTAGCCCCCAGGGTCTATTGCTACACCTTC,CASSVAPRVYCYTF
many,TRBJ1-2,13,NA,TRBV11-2,TGTGCCAGCAGCTTGGTTGGGCGTTATGGCTACACCTTC,CASSLVGRYGYTF
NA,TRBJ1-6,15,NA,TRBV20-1,TGCAGTGCTAACCGGGACGGAGATTATAATTCACCCCTCCACTTT,CSANRDGDYNSPLHF
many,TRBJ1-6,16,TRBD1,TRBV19,TGTGCCAGTAAAGTGGACAGGGGTTCCTATAATTCACCCCTCCACTTT,CASKVDRGSYNSPLHF
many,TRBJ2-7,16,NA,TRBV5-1,TGCGCCAGCAGCTTGGTTCCGAGCGGCAAAGGCTACGAGCAGTACTTC,CASSLVPSGKGYEQYF
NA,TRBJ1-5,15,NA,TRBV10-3,TGTGCCAGCAGTGAGGGGCCGGGGACCCATCAGCCCCAGCATTTT,CASSEGPGTHQPQHF
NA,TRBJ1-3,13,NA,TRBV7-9,TGCGCCAGCAGCCAGATGACAGGAAACACCATATATTTT,CASSQMTGNTIYF
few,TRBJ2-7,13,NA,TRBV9,TGTGCCAGCTCACCGCGGGAAGACTCCGAGCAGTACTTC,CASSPREDSEQYF
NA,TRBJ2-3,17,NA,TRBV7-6,TGTGCCAGCAGCCCTAAGGGCGGGACGGGGATGCGTCATACGCAGTATTTT,CASSPKGGTGMRHTQYF
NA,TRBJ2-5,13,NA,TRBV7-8,TGTGCCGGCTCAGTGGGGTCCCAAGAGACCCAGTACTTC,CAGSVGSQETQYF
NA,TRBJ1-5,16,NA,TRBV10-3,TGTGCCATCAGTGACGTCGGCCCGGGGGCGAATCAGCCCCAGCATTTT,CAISDVGPGANQPQHF
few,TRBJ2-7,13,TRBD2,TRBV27,TGTGCCAGCATGCCTAGCGGCACCTACGAGCAGTACTTC,CASMPSGTYEQYF
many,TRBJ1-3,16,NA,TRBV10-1,TGCGCCAGCAGTGAGGGCAGGGAGCCCTCTGGAAACACCATATATTTT,CASSEGREPSGNTIYF
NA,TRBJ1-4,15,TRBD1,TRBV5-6,TGTGCCAGCAGCTTGTGGGACAGGGGTCCCGAAAAACTGTTTTTT,CASSLWDRGPEKLFF
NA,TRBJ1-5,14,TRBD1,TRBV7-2,TGTGCCAGCACCCGGGGACAGGGGGATCAGCCCCAGCATTTT,CASTRGQGDQPQHF
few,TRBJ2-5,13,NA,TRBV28,TGTGCCAGCAGCACCCAGCCGAAAGAGACCCAGTACTTC,CASSTQPKETQYF
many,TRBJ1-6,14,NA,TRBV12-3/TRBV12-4,TGTGCCAGCACCCTAGGACTCAAAAATTCACCCCTCCACTTT,CASTLGLKNSPLHF
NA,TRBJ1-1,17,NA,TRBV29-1,TGCAGCGTTGAGATCCGACGAACAGGAAAAGCGAACACTGAAGCTTTCTTT,CSVEIRRTGKANTEAFF
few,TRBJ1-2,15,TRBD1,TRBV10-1,TGCGCCAGCAGTGAGTCGGGGGGACAGGGCTATGGCTACACCTTC,CASSESGGQGYGYTF
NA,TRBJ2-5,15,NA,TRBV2,TGTGCCAGCAGTGAAGTTCGGGCAGGGCTGGAGACCCAGTACTTC,CASSEVRAGLETQYF
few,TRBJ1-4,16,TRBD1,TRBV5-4,TGTGCCAGCAGCTTAGGGGGCATGGGGACTAATGAAAAACTGTTTTTT,CASSLGGMGTNEKLFF